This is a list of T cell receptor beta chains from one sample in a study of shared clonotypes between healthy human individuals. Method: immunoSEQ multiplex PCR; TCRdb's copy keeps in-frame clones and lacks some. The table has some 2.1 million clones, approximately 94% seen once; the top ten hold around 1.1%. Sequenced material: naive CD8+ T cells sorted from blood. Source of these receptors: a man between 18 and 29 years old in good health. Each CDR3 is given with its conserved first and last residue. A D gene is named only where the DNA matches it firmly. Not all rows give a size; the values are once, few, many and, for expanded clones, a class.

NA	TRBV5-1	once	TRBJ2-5	TGCGCCTCCCCTCCAGGGAACGGGGAGACCCAGTACTTC	CASPPGNGETQYF
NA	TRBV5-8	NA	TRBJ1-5	TGTGCCAGCAGCTTGATGGGTAATCAGCCCCAGCATTTT	CASSLMGNQPQHF
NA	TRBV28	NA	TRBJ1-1	TGTGCCAGCAGTTTCTTAGGTGGTTATTCGAACACTGAAGCTTTCTTT	CASSFLGGYSNTEAFF
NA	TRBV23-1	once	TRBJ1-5	TGCGCCAGCAGTCAAACCGGCCGCCAGCATTTT	CASSQTGRQHF
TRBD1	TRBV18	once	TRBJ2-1	TGTGCCAGCTCACTTTGGGGGACAGGGGATTACAATGAGCAGTTCTTC	CASSLWGTGDYNEQFF
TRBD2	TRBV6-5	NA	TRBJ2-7	TGTGCCAGCAGTTACTCCCCTAGCGGGAGTACCTACGAGCAGTACTTC	CASSYSPSGSTYEQYF
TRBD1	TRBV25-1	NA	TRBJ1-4	TGTGCCAGCAGCCGACAGGGCACTAATGAAAAACTGTTTTTT	CASSRQGTNEKLFF
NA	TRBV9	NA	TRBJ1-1	TGTGCCAGCAGCACGGGCAAGGCCCCTGACAACTTGAACACTGAAGCTTTCTTT	CASSTGKAPDNLNTEAFF
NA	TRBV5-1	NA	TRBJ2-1	TGCGCCAGCAGCTTTGCCGGGGCTACCTACAATGAGCAGTTCTTC	CASSFAGATYNEQFF
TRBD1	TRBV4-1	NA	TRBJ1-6	TGCGCCAGCAGGGAAGGACAGGAGTATAATTCACCCCTCCACTTT	CASREGQEYNSPLHF
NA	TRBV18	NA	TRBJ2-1	TGTGCCAGCTCACCACCCTACAATGAGCAGTTCTTC	CASSPPYNEQFF
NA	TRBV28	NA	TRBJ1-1	TGTGCCAGCAGTTTGTACGCGAACACTGAAGCTTTCTTT	CASSLYANTEAFF
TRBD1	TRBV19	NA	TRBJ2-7	TGTGCCAGTAGTGGACAGGGTTCCGAGCAGTACTTC	CASSGQGSEQYF
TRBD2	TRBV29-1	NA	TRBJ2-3	TGCAGCGTCTTTCTAGCGGTAACAGATACGCAGTATTTT	CSVFLAVTDTQYF
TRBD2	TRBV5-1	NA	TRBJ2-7	TGCGCCAGCAGCGCGGGACTAGCGGGAGAGGGCTACGAGCAGTACTTC	CASSAGLAGEGYEQYF
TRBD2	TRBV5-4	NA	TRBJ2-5	TGTGGCTTTAGCGGGAGTTGGCAAGAGACCCAGTACTTC	CGFSGSWQETQYF
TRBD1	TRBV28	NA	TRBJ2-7	TGTGCCAGCAGTTTAGGTTTTCGACAGGGGGACTCCTACGAGCAGTACTTC	CASSLGFRQGDSYEQYF
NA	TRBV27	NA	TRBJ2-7	TGTGCCAGCAGTTGGACGGCGAGCTCCTACGAGCAGTACTTC	CASSWTASSYEQYF
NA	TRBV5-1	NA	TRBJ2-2	TGCGCCAGCAGCTTCGAGGCGAACACCGGGGAGCTGTTTTTT	CASSFEANTGELFF
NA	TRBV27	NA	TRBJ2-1	TGTGCCAGCAGTTGGGACGTCCCTTACAATGAGCAGTTCTTC	CASSWDVPYNEQFF
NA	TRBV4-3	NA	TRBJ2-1	TGCGCCAGCAGCCAAGGTTGGGCAAGTGAGCAGTTCTTC	CASSQGWASEQFF
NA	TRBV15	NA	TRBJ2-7	TGTGCCACCAGCAGAGGCACTTCCTACGAGCAGTACTTC	CATSRGTSYEQYF
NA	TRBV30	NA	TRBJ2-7	TGTGCCTGGAGTGTTTTGGGGGCACCCTACGAGCAGTACTTC	CAWSVLGAPYEQYF
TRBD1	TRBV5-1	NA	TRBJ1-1	TGCGCCAGCAGCTTGGAATGGGGACAGGCAGAAGCTTTCTTT	CASSLEWGQAEAFF
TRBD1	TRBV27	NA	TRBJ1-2	TGTGCCAGCAGTTTATCCCCCGGGACAGGGGATTATGGCTACACCTTC	CASSLSPGTGDYGYTF
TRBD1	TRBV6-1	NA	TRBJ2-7	TGTGCCAGCAGTGAAGGCCCGGGACAGTACGAGCAGTACTTC	CASSEGPGQYEQYF
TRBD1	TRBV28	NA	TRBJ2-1	TGTGCCAGCAGCCAGACAGGGTCCTACAATGAGCAGTTCTTC	CASSQTGSYNEQFF
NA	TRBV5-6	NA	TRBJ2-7	TGTGCCAGCAGCTTCATCGGCGCGGCTGGGGAGCAGTACTTC	CASSFIGAAGEQYF
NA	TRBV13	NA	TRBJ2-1	TGTGCCAGCAGCTCCGTCTCCTACAATGAGCAGTTCTTC	CASSSVSYNEQFF
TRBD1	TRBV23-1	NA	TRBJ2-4	TGCGCCAGCAGTCAAAAACAGGGGGCAAAAAACATTCAGTACTTC	CASSQKQGAKNIQYF
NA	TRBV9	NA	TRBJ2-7	TGTGCCAGCAGCAGATCAGGGTATTTCGAGCAGTACTTC	CASSRSGYFEQYF
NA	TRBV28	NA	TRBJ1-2	TGTGCCAGCAGTTTATTCGAGGGGGATGGCTACACCTTC	CASSLFEGDGYTF
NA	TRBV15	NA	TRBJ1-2	TGTGCCACCAGCAGAGATCTAGCTAGCGTGGCCCCGGAGCGGAACTATGGCTACACCTTC	CATSRDLASVAPERNYGYTF
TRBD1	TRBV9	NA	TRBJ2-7	TGTGCCAGCAGCGTAGGAGACACAGGGGGTGGTTACGAGCAGTACTTC	CASSVGDTGGGYEQYF
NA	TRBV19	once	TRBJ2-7	TGTGCCAGTAGCCTCGTTTGGGGATCCTACGAGCAGTACTTC	CASSLVWGSYEQYF
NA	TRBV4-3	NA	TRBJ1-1	TGCGCCAGCAGCCAAGATCAAGGCGGTGAAGGGAACACTGAAGCTTTCTTT	CASSQDQGGEGNTEAFF
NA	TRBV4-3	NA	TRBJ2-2	TGCGCCAGCAGCCAACTGAACGGAGACGGGGAGCTGTTTTTT	CASSQLNGDGELFF
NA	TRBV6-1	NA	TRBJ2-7	TGTGCCAGCAGATCATACAGGGAATTTGAGCAGTACTTC	CASRSYREFEQYF
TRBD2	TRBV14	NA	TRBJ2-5	TGTGCCAGCAGCCAACTAGCGGGGCAAGAGACCCAGTACTTC	CASSQLAGQETQYF
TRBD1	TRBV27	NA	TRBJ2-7	TGTGCCAGCAGGGATTTGGGACAGGGGACCCAACAGTACTTC	CASRDLGQGTQQYF
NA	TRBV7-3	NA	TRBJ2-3	TGTGCCAGCAGCTCCGGGGGCCAGGGGGTTACAGATACGCAGTATTTT	CASSSGGQGVTDTQYF
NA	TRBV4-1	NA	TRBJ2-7	TGCGCCAGCAGCCAAGATGGGGGGTTAGCACCAAGCGAGCAGTACTTC	CASSQDGGLAPSEQYF
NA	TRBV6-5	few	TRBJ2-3	TGTGCCAGCAGTTACGGGGGGACAGATACGCAGTATTTT	CASSYGGTDTQYF
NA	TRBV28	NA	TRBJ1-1	TGTGCCAGCAGTTTCGGGGGGAACACTGAAGCTTTCTTT	CASSFGGNTEAFF
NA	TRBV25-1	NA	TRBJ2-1	TGTGCCAGCAGTGATATCAATGAGCAGTTCTTC	CASSDINEQFF
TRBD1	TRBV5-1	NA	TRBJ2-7	TGCGCCAGCAGCTTGGCCGGGACAGGGGGCGTCGTCGAGCAGTACTTC	CASSLAGTGGVVEQYF
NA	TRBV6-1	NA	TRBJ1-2	TGTGCCAGCAGTGTAATGGCTACGACTTATGGCTACACCTTC	CASSVMATTYGYTF